This T cell receptor (beta chain) was sequenced for a study of blood T cell repertoires in COVID-19. This table comes from immunoSEQ multiplex PCR, and its TCRdb copy is limited to in-frame clones, with some not included. This repertoire shows approximately 99,000 clones, 75% to 85% found once; its top ten account for 15% to 20%. V lost 3 bases and J 1 base, leaving 8 bases between the germline ends. In germline, CDR1 is SGHTA, CDR2 FQGNSA. There are 14 residues in the CDR3. The sequencing sample was made of peripheral blood. The chain joins TRBV7-2 to TRBJ2-3, with D possibly matching TRBD2 (5 bases). This TCR derives from a woman aged 80 or over with active or convalescent COVID-19. The CDR3 DNA sequence: TGTGCCAGCAGCTTTAGGACTGGCACAGATACGCAGTATTTT. Translated: CASSFRTGTDTQYF.